This TCR beta chain was profiled in a study of blood T cell repertoires in COVID-19. Participant reports of clinical history set cohort assignment. The method was immunoSEQ multiplex PCR; TCRdb's version includes in-frame clones alone and lacks a portion of them. The sample lists hundreds of thousands of clones, about 90% seen once, with 1.7% in the top ten. The V gene's germline CDR1 is LGHNT and CDR2 FRNRAP. CDR3 length: 18 amino acids. Unmatched junction bases numbered 13, after V lost 7 bases and J lost 6 bases. The receptor was isolated from a woman between 18 and 30 years old with acute COVID-19. Sequencing was performed on PBMCs or T cells enriched from blood (not recorded which). The rearrangement joins TRBV12-5 to TRBJ2-3; TRBD2 aligns across 16 bases. The CDR3 bases are TGTGCTAGTGAGAAGGCGGGACTAGCGGGAGGGCTTACGGATACGCAGTATTTT. Its protein is CASEKAGLAGGLTDTQYF. The whole variable domain, remainder taken from reference TRBV12-5 and TRBJ2-3, is DARVTQTPRHKVTEMGQEVTMRCQPILGHNTVFWYRQTMMQGLELLAYFRNRAPLDDSGMPKDRFSAEMPDATLATLKIQPSEPRDSAVYFCASEKAGLAGGLTDTQYFGPGTRLTVL.